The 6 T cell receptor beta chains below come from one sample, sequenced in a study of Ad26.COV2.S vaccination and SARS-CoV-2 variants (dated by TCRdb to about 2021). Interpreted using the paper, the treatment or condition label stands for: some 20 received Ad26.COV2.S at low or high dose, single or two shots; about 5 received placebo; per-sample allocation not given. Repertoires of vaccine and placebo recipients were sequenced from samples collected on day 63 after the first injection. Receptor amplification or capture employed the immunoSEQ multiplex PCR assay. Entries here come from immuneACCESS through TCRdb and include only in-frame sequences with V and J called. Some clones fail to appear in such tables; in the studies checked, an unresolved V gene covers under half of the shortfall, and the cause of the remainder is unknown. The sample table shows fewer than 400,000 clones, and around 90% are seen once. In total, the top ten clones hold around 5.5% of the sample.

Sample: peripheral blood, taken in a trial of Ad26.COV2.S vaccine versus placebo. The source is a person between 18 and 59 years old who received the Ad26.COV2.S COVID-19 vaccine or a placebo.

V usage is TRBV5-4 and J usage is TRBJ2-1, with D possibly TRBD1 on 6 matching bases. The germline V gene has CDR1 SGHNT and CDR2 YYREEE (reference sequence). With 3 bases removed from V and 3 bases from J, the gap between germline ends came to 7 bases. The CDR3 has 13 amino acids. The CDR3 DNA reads TGTGCCAGCAGCTCAGGGGACTACAATGAGCAGTTCTTC. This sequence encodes CASSSGDYNEQFF.

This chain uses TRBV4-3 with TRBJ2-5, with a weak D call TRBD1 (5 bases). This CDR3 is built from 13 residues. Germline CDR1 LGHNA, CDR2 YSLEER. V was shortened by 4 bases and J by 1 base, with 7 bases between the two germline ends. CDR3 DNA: TGCGCCAGCAGCCGACAGACCCAAGAGACCCAGTACTTC. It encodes CASSRQTQETQYF.

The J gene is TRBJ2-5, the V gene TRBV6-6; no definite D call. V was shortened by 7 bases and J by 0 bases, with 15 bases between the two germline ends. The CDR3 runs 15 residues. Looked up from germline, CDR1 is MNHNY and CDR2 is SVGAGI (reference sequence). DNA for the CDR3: TGTGCCAGCACGCGGCATTTCTTGTACCAAGAGACCCAGTACTTC. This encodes CASTRHFLYQETQYF.

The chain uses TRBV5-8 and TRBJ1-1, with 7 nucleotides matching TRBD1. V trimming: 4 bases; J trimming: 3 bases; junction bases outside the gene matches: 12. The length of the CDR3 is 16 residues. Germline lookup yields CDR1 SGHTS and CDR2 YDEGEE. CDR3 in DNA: TGTGCCAGCAGCACAACACTACAGGGGCCTCACACTGAAGCTTTCTTT. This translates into CASSTTLQGPHTEAFF.

The CDR3 sequence is CASSRMTGDQPQHF. As DNA, the CDR3 is TGTGCCAGCAGCCGGATGACAGGCGATCAGCCCCAGCATTTT. The J gene is TRBJ1-5, the V gene TRBV7-9; tentative D call: TRBD1 (6 bases). Looked up from germline, CDR1 is SEHNR and CDR2 is FQNEAQ (reference sequence). The CDR3 extends over 14 amino acids. Between the trimmed V and J ends, which lost 5 bases and 5 bases, there was a span of 13 bases. Full variable domain (missing parts from reference TRBV7-9 and TRBJ1-5): DTGVSQNPRHKITKRGQNVTFRCDPISEHNRLYWYRQTLGQGPEFLTYFQNEAQLEKSRLLSDRFSAERPKGSFSTLEIQRTEQGDSAMYLCASSRMTGDQPQHFGDGTRLSIL.

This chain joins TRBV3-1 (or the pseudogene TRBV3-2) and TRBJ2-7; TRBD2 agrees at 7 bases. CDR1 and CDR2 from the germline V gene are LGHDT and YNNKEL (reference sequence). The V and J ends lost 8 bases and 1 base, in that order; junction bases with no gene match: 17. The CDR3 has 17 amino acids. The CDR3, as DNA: TGTGCCAGCTCAACATTGGGGGGGAGGGCAGCGTCCTACGAGCAGTACGTC. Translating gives CASSTLGGRAASYEQYV.